The 27 T cell receptor beta chains reported below all come from one sample, sequenced in a study of beta chain features in type 1 diabetes. The whole isolated RNA underwent reverse transcription, so sequencing captured expressed TCRB transcripts. Clones were sequenced by immunoSEQ multiplex PCR, and TCRdb holds only the in-frame ones, with some missing. This table has under 400,000 clones, around a fifth appearing once. The sequenced sample was naive CD4+ T cells from blood. The receptor source for this set is a woman aged 18-29 years in good health.

This chain links TRBV19 with TRBJ2-7, with D tentatively TRBD2 (5 bases). The CDR3 sequence is 15 residues long. Germline CDR1 is LNHDA and CDR2 is SQIVND (reference sequence). V shed 6 bases and J shed 1 base, with 16 bases lying between them. In nucleotides, the CDR3 is TGTGCCAGTAGAGATCTCGGAGGCCGGTCCTACGAGCAGTACTTC. The encoded protein is CASRDLGGRSYEQYF.

V is TRBV29-1 and J is TRBJ1-1, with 12 bases identical to TRBD1. This CDR3 spans 14 amino acids. Losses at the gene ends were 5 bases for V and 5 bases for J; bases not matched to a gene: 6. The germline gives CDR1 SQVTM, CDR2 ANQGSEA. The CDR3 bases are TGCAGCGTTCGGGACAGGGGGCGAGGGACTGAAGCTTTCTTT. Its protein is CSVRDRGRGTEAFF.

This clone was detected a few times. The genes are TRBV29-1 and TRBJ1-1, with D tentatively TRBD1 (6 bases). The germline V gene encodes CDR1 SQVTM and CDR2 ANQGSEA. The length of the CDR3 is 13 residues. Trimming pared 1 base from V and 5 bases from J, leaving 11 bases between. Written as DNA, the CDR3 is TGCAGCGTTGAAGGGGTCAGGGGAACTGAAGCTTTCTTT. Translated, it gives CSVEGVRGTEAFF.

This clone was seen a handful of times. The J gene is TRBJ2-1, the V gene TRBV18, with D uncertain. V was pared by 3 bases and J by 6 bases, with 9 bases between. The length of the CDR3 is 13 residues. Germline values: CDR1 KGHSH, CDR2 LQKENI. Here the CDR3 reads CASSPRSSNEQFF. The CDR3, as DNA: TGTGCCAGCTCACCCAGATCTTCCAATGAGCAGTTCTTC.

This clone occurred once. The CDR3 sequence: CASSYDRFQPLYVFF. CDR3 nucleotides: TGTGCCAGCAGTTACGACAGGTTCCAGCCATTGTATGTGTTTTTT. This chain uses TRBV6-6 with TRBJ1-4; maybe TRBD1 (6 bases). The V end lost 2 bases, the J end lost 15 bases, and 22 bases lay between the germline ends. Germline V gives CDR1 MNHNY, CDR2 SVGAGI (reference sequence). This CDR3 spans 15 amino acids.

The chain recombines TRBV2 with TRBJ2-2; D perhaps matches TRBD2 (5 bases). The CDR3 runs to 14 residues. Trimming took off 7 bases at V and 0 bases at J, with 9 bases between the two ends. CDR1 SNHLY and CDR2 FYNNEI come from the germline V gene. CDR3 nucleotides: TGTGCCAGCAATCTACTAGCGAACACCGGGGAGCTGTTTTTT. Its translation is CASNLLANTGELFF. The full variable domain, rest sourced from reference TRBV2 and TRBJ2-2, is EPEVTQTPSHQVTQMGQEVILRCVPISNHLYFYWYRQILGQKVEFLVSFYNNEISEKSEIFDDQFSVERPDGSNFTLKIRSTKLEDSAMYFCASNLLANTGELFFGEGSRLTVL.

The V gene is TRBV5-1, the J gene TRBJ1-1; the D is unclear. Per germline, CDR1 SGHRS and CDR2 YFSETQ. V was pared by 5 bases and J by 1 base, with 9 bases between. The CDR3 sequence is 13 residues long. The CDR3 DNA follows: TGCGCCAGCAGGACAATCGAGAACACTGAAGCTTTCTTT. This gives the protein CASRTIENTEAFF. The full variable domain, with the rest looked up from reference TRBV5-1 and TRBJ1-1, is KAGVTQTPRYLIKTRGQQVTLSCSPISGHRSVSWYQQTPGQGLQFLFEYFSETQRNKGNFPGRFSGRQFSNSRSEMNVSTLELGDSALYLCASRTIENTEAFFGQGTRLTVV.

This clone was seen a few times. V gene TRBV5-6 combines with J gene TRBJ1-2; 7 bases line up with TRBD1. The V gene end was trimmed by 2 bases and the J gene end by 6 bases; junction bases not matched to a gene: 16. The CDR3 is 17 amino acids. CDR1 is SGHDT and CDR2 is YYEEEE in the germline V gene. DNA of the CDR3: TGTGCCAGCAGCTTTGGTCCGGGGGACAGAGGAACGGATGGCTACACCTTC. Encoded protein: CASSFGPGDRGTDGYTF.

Only a few counts were recorded for this clone. The chain joins TRBV2 to TRBJ1-2; D is possibly TRBD1 (5 bases). Germline loops: CDR1 SNHLY, CDR2 FYNNEI. V was pared by 1 base and J by 5 bases, with 20 bases between. This CDR3 region has 17 residues. The CDR3 sequence is CASSEGGAGLVIYGYTF. The CDR3 DNA reads TGTGCCAGCAGTGAAGGGGGAGCGGGACTGGTCATATATGGCTACACCTTC.

This clone has more than one count but fewer than ten. The chain recombines TRBV18 with TRBJ2-3; 9 bases line up with TRBD2. Germline V CDR1 and CDR2: KGHSH, LQKENI. This CDR3 has 17 amino acids. Germline trimming cut 0 bases from V and 0 bases from J; bases unmatched to any gene: 4. CDR3 DNA sequence: TGTGCCAGCTCACCACCCTTAAGCGGGGGGAGCACAGATACGCAGTATTTT. It is translated as CASSPPLSGGSTDTQYF. Complete variable domain (other parts from reference TRBV18 and TRBJ2-3): NAGVMQNPRHLVRRRGQEARLRCSPMKGHSHVYWYRQLPEEGLKFMVYLQKENIIDESGMPKERFSAEFPKEGPSILRIQQVVRGDSAAYFCASSPPLSGGSTDTQYFGPGTRLTVL.

Comment on this clone: Within the sample, other DNA sequences also encode this same CDR3. The J gene is TRBJ2-5, the V gene TRBV18; possibly TRBD2 for D (5 bases). CDR1 KGHSH and CDR2 LQKENI come from the germline V gene. V dropped 1 base and J dropped 4 bases, with 7 bases sitting between them. The CDR3 runs 13 residues. The CDR3 is CASSPLGGETQYF. CDR3 sequence (DNA): TGTGCCAGCTCACCACTCGGAGGAGAGACCCAGTACTTC. Variable domain in full (rest from reference TRBV18 and TRBJ2-5): NAGVMQNPRHLVRRRGQEARLRCSPMKGHSHVYWYRQLPEEGLKFMVYLQKENIIDESGMPKERFSAEFPKEGPSILRIQQVVRGDSAAYFCASSPLGGETQYFGPGTRLLVL.

This clone was counted only a few times. The gene calls are TRBV6-5 and TRBJ1-6; D might be TRBD1 (6 bases). Per germline, CDR1 MNHEY and CDR2 SVGAGI. The CDR3 loop spans 13 amino acids. V was trimmed by 8 bases and J by 9 bases, leaving 14 bases between them. CDR3 in amino acids: CASQGPGGSPLHF. For the CDR3, the DNA is TGTGCCAGCCAGGGGCCGGGAGGTTCACCCCTCCACTTT.

The chain couples TRBV29-1 to TRBJ1-3, with D tentatively TRBD1 (5 bases). The CDR3 runs to 16 residues. CDR1 is SQVTM and CDR2 is ANQGSEA in the germline V gene. V was pared by 1 base and J by 0 bases, with 13 bases between. The CDR3 loop is CSVEAQGAHSGNTIYF. The CDR3 DNA reads as TGCAGCGTTGAAGCCCAGGGCGCTCACTCTGGAAACACCATATATTTT.

This clone has more than one count but fewer than ten. The chain joins TRBV30 to TRBJ2-6, with 10 bases that match TRBD1. The CDR3 has 20 residues. After removal of 4 bases from V and 2 bases from J, the junction contained 17 bases not matched to a gene. Germline CDR1 reads GTSNPN; CDR2 reads SVGIG (reference sequence). Written as DNA, the CDR3 is TGTGCCTGGATAAATGTTCGGATGACGGGACAGGGGACTGGGGCCAACGTCCTGACTTTC. It encodes CAWINVRMTGQGTGANVLTF.

This clone occurred a few times. V and J are TRBV7-9 and TRBJ2-3; 12 bases align to TRBD2. Losses at the gene ends were 8 bases for V and 2 bases for J; bases not matched to a gene: 5. CDR3 length equals 15 residues. Germline V gives CDR1 SEHNR, CDR2 FQNEAQ (reference sequence). CDR3 sequence reads: CASALAGGLTDTQYF. DNA for the CDR3: TGTGCCAGCGCCCTAGCGGGGGGGCTCACAGATACGCAGTATTTT.

A remark on this clone: Additional DNA sequences in this sample encode the identical CDR3. The gene calls are TRBV29-1 and TRBJ1-1; no firm D call. CDR1 is SQVTM, CDR2 ANQGSEA, per germline. The CDR3 is 10 residues long. V lost 4 bases, J lost 4 bases, and 4 bases lay in between. The DNA of the CDR3 is TGCAGCGTTGTAGCCACTGAAGCTTTCTTT. Protein product: CSVVATEAFF.

This clone was counted a few times. Different DNA sequences within this sample yield the same CDR3. The chain recombines TRBV5-1 with TRBJ2-1; D is perhaps TRBD1 (5 bases). The CDR3 contains 12 residues. Trimming cost V 2 bases and J 7 bases, with 7 bases left between them. CDR1 and CDR2 (germline): SGHRS, YFSETQ. Here the CDR3 reads CASSLGVNEQFF. The CDR3 DNA is TGCGCCAGCAGCTTAGGGGTTAATGAGCAGTTCTTC.

The chain employs TRBV7-9 and TRBJ1-1; a weak D match, TRBD1 (6 bases). CDR3 length: 17 amino acids. Germline assignment: CDR1 SEHNR and CDR2 FQNEAQ (reference sequence). The ends were cut back, 5 bases at V and 0 bases at J, with 19 bases in the middle. The CDR3 DNA sequence: TGTGCCAGCAGCCCTGGGAGACAGGCCTCCATGAACACTGAAGCTTTCTTT. Protein sequence: CASSPGRQASMNTEAFF.

The chain employs TRBV30 and TRBJ1-1; weak D call: TRBD1 (6 bases). Trimming took 3 bases from V and 0 from J, leaving 11 bases between them. The length of the CDR3 is 14 residues. CDR1 is GTSNPN and CDR2 is SVGIG in the germline V gene (reference sequence). The CDR3 sequence is CAWRQGFMNTEAFF. Here the CDR3 DNA reads TGTGCCTGGAGACAGGGTTTTATGAACACTGAAGCTTTCTTT. Full variable domain (missing parts from reference TRBV30 and TRBJ1-1): SQTIHQWPATLVQPVGSPLSLECTVEGTSNPNLYWYRQAAGRGLQLLFYSVGIGQISSEVPQNLSASRPQDRQFILSSKKLLLSDSGFYLCAWRQGFMNTEAFFGQGTRLTVV.

The rearrangement uses TRBV2 and TRBJ2-3, with D tentatively TRBD1 (6 bases). V was pared by 7 bases and J by 0 bases, with 11 bases between. The CDR3 is 14 residues long. The germline CDR1 and CDR2 sequences are SNHLY and FYNNEI. For the CDR3, the DNA is TGTGCCAGCAAACAGGGTACTAGCACAGATACGCAGTATTTT. Translation gives CASKQGTSTDTQYF.

The V gene is TRBV29-1, the J gene TRBJ2-1; possibly TRBD1 for D (5 bases). CDR1 and CDR2 from the germline V gene are SQVTM and ANQGSEA. The CDR3 covers 13 residues. The CDR3 DNA is TGCAGTTGGGCGGACACCTCGGCACATGAGCAGTTCTTC. Protein sequence: CSWADTSAHEQFF.

This clone has more than one count but fewer than ten. The chain is built from TRBV11-2 and TRBJ2-1; 10 nucleotides agree with TRBD1. Germline V gene sequence: CDR1 SGHAT, CDR2 FQNNGV. This CDR3 has 16 residues. J was trimmed by 4 bases and V by 4 bases; bases with no gene match: 7. Here the CDR3 DNA reads TGTGCCAGCAGCTCACTGACAGGGGGCGCGTACAATGAGCAGTTCTTC. This encodes CASSSLTGGAYNEQFF.

The chain joins TRBV10-3 to TRBJ2-6; 7 nucleotides align to TRBD1. This CDR3 comprises 16 residues. Germline V gene sequence: CDR1 ENHRY, CDR2 SYGVKD. J lost 0 bases, V lost 9 bases, and 8 bases had no gene match. The DNA of the CDR3 is TGTGCCATTGGGACAGAACAAACCTCTGGGGCCAACGTCCTGACTTTC. Its protein is CAIGTEQTSGANVLTF.

The chain uses TRBV28 and TRBJ1-5; D is possibly TRBD1 (5 bases). The length of the CDR3 is 12 residues. V shed 7 bases and J shed 6 bases, with 10 bases lying between them. Germline assignment: CDR1 MDHEN and CDR2 SYDVKM. CDR3 DNA sequence: TGTGCCAGCACCTGGGGCGGTCAGCCCCAGCATTTT. It encodes CASTWGGQPQHF.

This clone has only a few counts. The genes are TRBV29-1 and TRBJ2-1, with 10 bases matching TRBD2. The CDR3 consists of 17 residues. The germline gives CDR1 SQVTM, CDR2 ANQGSEA. With V trimmed by 5 bases and J by 2 bases, 12 bases remained unmatched. The CDR3 protein is CSVMKERGGGTYNEQFF. The CDR3 DNA is TGCAGCGTTATGAAGGAGCGGGGGGGCGGAACCTACAATGAGCAGTTCTTC.

The chain recombines TRBV4-2 with TRBJ2-1; TRBD2 agrees at 11 bases. This CDR3 is 22 amino acids long. Germline V gene sequence: CDR1 LGHNA, CDR2 YNFKEQ. The trim removed 4 bases at V and 2 bases at J, leaving 22 bases unmatched. The CDR3 loop is CASSRQGSGTSGTESPYNEQFF. The DNA of the CDR3 is TGTGCCAGCAGCCGACAGGGATCCGGGACTAGCGGAACTGAGAGTCCCTACAATGAGCAGTTCTTC.

This clone came up a few times. The chain employs TRBV29-1 and TRBJ2-5, with 9 bases aligning to TRBD2. V lost 8 bases to trimming and J lost 7 bases; unmatched junction nucleotides: 14. There are 14 residues in the CDR3. The germline V gene encodes CDR1 SQVTM and CDR2 ANQGSEA. The CDR3 DNA reads TGCAGCATCGTAGGGCTAGCGGGACGGTCGACCCAGTACTTC. Translated: CSIVGLAGRSTQYF.